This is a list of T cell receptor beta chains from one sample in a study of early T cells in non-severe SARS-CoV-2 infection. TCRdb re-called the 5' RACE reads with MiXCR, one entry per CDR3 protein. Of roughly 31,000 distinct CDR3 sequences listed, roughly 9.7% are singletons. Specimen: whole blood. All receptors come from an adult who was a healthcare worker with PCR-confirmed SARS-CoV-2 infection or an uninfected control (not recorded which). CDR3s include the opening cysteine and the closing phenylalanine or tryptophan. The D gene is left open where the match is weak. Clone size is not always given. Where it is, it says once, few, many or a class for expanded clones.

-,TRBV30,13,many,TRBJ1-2,TGTGCCTGGGGTCAGGAAGAGGACTATGGCTACACCTTC,CAWGQEEDYGYTF
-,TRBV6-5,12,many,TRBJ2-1,TGTGCCAGCAGGGGCTACCACAATGAGCAGTTCTTC,CASRGYHNEQFF
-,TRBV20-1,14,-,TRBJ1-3,TGCAGTGCTAGCCATCGGGAGTCTGGAAACACCATATATTTT,CSASHRESGNTIYF
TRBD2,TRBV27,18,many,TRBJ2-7,TGTGCCAGCAGTTTATCCGCAGCGGGGGGGTTCTTGAGGTACGAGCAGTACTTC,CASSLSAAGGFLRYEQYF
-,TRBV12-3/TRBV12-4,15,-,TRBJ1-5,TGTGCCAGCAGCCCACGCACGGGGCAAGGACAGCCCCAGCATTTT,CASSPRTGQGQPQHF
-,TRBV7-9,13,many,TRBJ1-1,TGTGCCAGCAGCTCCGGACCGAACACTGAAGCTTTCTTT,CASSSGPNTEAFF
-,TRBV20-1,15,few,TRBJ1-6,TGCAGTGCTAGAGATAAGGAGGCCAATACTAGATCCCTCCACTTT,CSARDKEANTRSLHF
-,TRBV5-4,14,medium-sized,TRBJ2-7,TGTGCCAGCAGCTTATCGGGTCTAACCTACGAGCAGTACTTC,CASSLSGLTYEQYF
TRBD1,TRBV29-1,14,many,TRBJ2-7,TGCAGCGTTGTTGGGGACAGGAGCTCCTACGAGCAGTACTTC,CSVVGDRSSYEQYF
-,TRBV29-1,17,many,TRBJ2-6,TGCAGCGTCTTCCGGGACTCCGATACCTCTGGGGCCAACGTCCTGACTTTC,CSVFRDSDTSGANVLTF
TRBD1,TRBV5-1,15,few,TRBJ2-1,TGCGCCAGCAGCCCTGGGACAGGGCCCGTGAATGAGCAGTTCTTC,CASSPGTGPVNEQFF
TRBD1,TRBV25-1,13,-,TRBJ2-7,TGTGCCAGCAGCGGACAGGCGGGCTACGAGCAGTACTTC,CASSGQAGYEQYF
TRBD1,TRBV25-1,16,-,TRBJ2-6,TGTGCCAGCAGTCGGACGGGACAGGAAAGAGGAATCGTCCTGACTTTC,CASSRTGQERGIVLTF
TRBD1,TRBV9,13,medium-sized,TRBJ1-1,TGTGCCAGCAGCGTAACAGGGGGCACTGAAGCTTTCTTT,CASSVTGGTEAFF
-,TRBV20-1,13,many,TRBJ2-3,TGCAGCGCGCCAGTTCCCGCCACAGATACGCAGTATTTT,CSAPVPATDTQYF
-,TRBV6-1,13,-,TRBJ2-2,TGTGCCAGCAGTGAATCGAGGACCGGGGAGCTGTTTTTT,CASSESRTGELFF
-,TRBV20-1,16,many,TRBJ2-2,TGCAGTGCTAGAGATGCAACGGGGGCGAACACCGGGGAGCTGTTTTTT,CSARDATGANTGELFF
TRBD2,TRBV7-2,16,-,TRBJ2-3,TGTGCCAGCAGCTTAGTGGTTAGCGGGGGGACAGATACGCAGTATTTT,CASSLVVSGGTDTQYF
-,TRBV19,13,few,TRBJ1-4,TGTGCCAGTAGTGGGATGGCTAATGAAAAACTGTTTTTT,CASSGMANEKLFF
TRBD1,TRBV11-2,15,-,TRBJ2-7,TGTGCCAGCAGCTTAGAAAGACAGGGCGGCTACGAGCAGTACTTC,CASSLERQGGYEQYF
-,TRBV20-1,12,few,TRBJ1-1,TGCAGTGCTAGAGATGGGGGCGGAGGAGCTTTCTTT,CSARDGGGGAFF
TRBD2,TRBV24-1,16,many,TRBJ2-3,TGTGCCACCAGTGATTTCACTAGCGGGAGAACAGATACGCAGTATTTT,CATSDFTSGRTDTQYF
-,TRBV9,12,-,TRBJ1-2,TGTGCCAGCAGCCCATTCAACTATGGCTACACCTTC,CASSPFNYGYTF
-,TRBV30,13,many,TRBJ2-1,TGTGCCTGGACCCCTAGCTCCTACAATGAGCAGTTCTTC,CAWTPSSYNEQFF
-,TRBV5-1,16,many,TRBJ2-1,TGCGCCAGCAGCTTACCCCGGAGCTACCTAGGGGACGAGCAGTTCTTC,CASSLPRSYLGDEQFF
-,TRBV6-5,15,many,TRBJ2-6,TGTGCCAGCAGTTACTCGACGGCTGGGGCCAACGTCCTGACTTTC,CASSYSTAGANVLTF
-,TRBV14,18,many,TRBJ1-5,TGTGCCAGCAGCCAAGATCTTGGCGGGAATATTAGCAATCAGCCCCAGCATTTT,CASSQDLGGNISNQPQHF
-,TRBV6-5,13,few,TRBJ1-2,TGTGCCAGCAGTGAAGACGGTGCTATGGGCTACACCTTC,CASSEDGAMGYTF
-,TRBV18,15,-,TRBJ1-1,TGTGCCAGCTCACCCCTCGGGGGATGGGGCACTGAAGCTTTCTTT,CASSPLGGWGTEAFF
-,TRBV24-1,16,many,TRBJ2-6,TGTGCCACCAGTGATTTGCGAAGCTCTGGGGCCAACGTCCTGACTTTC,CATSDLRSSGANVLTF
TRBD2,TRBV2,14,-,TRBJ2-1,TGTGCCAGCAGTGGGGCCGGGACTAGCAATGAGCAGTTCTTC,CASSGAGTSNEQFF
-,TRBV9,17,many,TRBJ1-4,TGTGCCAGCAGCGGACGGCGGAGCGGGAGTGGTAATGAAAAACTGTTTTTT,CASSGRRSGSGNEKLFF
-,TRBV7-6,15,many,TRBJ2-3,TGTGCCAGCAGCTTAGGGGGAACGCGCACAGATACGCAGTATTTT,CASSLGGTRTDTQYF
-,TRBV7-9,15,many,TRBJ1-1,TGTGCCAGCAGCTTAGACACCCTCCTTGGCACTGAAGCTTTCTTT,CASSLDTLLGTEAFF
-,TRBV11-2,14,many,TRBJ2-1,TGTGCCAGCAGCCTGGAAAGCTCCTACAATGAGCAGTTCTTC,CASSLESSYNEQFF
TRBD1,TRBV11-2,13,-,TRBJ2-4,TGTGCCAGCAGCTTTGGGACAGTAGACATTCAGTACTTC,CASSFGTVDIQYF
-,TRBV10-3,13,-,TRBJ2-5,TGTGCCGCATGGGGCGAGGGCAAAGAGACCCAGTACTTC,CAAWGEGKETQYF
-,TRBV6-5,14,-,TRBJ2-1,TGTGCCAGCAGTGCGGACAGCTCCTACAATGAGCAGTTCTTC,CASSADSSYNEQFF
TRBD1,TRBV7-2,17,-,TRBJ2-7,TGTGCCAGCAGCTTCCAACCCCCGGGACAGGGAGTGTACGAGCAGTACTTC,CASSFQPPGQGVYEQYF
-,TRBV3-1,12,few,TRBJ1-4,TGTGCCAGCAACTCCTTTGGCTCAAAACTGTTTTTT,CASNSFGSKLFF
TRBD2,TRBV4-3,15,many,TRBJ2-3,TGCGCCAGCAGCCAAGCCGCGGGGGGCTCAGATACGCAGTATTTT,CASSQAAGGSDTQYF
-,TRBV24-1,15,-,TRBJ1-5,TGTGCCACCAGTGATTCGAGAAACCCAAATCAGCCCCAGCATTTT,CATSDSRNPNQPQHF
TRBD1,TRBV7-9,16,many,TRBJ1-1,TGTGCCAGCAGGGGACAGGGGCCGACGCGAGACACTGAAGCTTTCTTT,CASRGQGPTRDTEAFF
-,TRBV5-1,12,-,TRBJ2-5,TGCGCCAGCCGTCAGAGGGAGGAGACCCAGTACTTC,CASRQREETQYF
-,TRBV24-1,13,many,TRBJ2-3,TGTGCCACCAGTGAACAGGGCTCGGATACGCAGTATTTT,CATSEQGSDTQYF
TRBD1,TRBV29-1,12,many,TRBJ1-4,TGCAGCGCCGGAGACAGGGACGAAAAACTGTTTTTT,CSAGDRDEKLFF
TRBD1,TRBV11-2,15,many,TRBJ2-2,TGTGCCAGCAGCTTCCCGGGACAGGACACCGGGGAGCTGTTTTTT,CASSFPGQDTGELFF
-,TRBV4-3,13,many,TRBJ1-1,TGCGCCAGCAGCCAATGGACGAGCGCTGAAGCTTTCTTT,CASSQWTSAEAFF